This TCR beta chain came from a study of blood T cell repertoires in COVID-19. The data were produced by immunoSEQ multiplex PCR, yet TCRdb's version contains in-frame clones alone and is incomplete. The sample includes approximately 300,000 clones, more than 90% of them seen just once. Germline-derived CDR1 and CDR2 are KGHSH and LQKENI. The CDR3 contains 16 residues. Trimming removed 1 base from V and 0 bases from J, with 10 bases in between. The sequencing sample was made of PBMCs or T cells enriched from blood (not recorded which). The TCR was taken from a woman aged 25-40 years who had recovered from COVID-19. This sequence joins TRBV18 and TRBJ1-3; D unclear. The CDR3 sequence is CASSPRDTGSGNTIYF. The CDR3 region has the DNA TGTGCCAGCTCACCACGAGACACTGGCTCTGGAAACACCATATATTTT.